The 6 T cell receptor beta chains reported below all come from one sample, sequenced in a study of T cells in localized non-small cell lung cancer (dated by TCRdb to about 2020). Libraries were constructed by the immunoSEQ multiplex PCR assay. The source is immuneACCESS, and TCRdb retained only in-frame sequences with V and J called. Part of the clones is not carried over; for the studies checked, unresolved V genes explain less than half of this, and the remainder is unexplained. This sample has around 140,000 clones in its table, and 89% of those were observed once. In total, the top ten clones hold over 1.5% of the sample. The sequencing here drew on peripheral blood, taken before any cancer treatment. These receptor sequences come from a female donor of 60 years or more with stage I lung adenocarcinoma.

V usage is TRBV5-1 and J usage is TRBJ1-4; D is unclear. The germline CDR1 and CDR2 sequences are SGHRS and YFSETQ. CDR3 length equals 15 residues. The V end was cut by 0 bases, the J end by 0 bases, with 6 bases between. The chain's CDR3 is CASSLEASTNEKLFF. CDR3 nucleotides: TGCGCCAGCAGCTTGGAGGCATCAACTAATGAAAAACTGTTTTTT. Combining the CDR3 with reference TRBV5-1 and TRBJ1-4 gives the whole variable domain KAGVTQTPRYLIKTRGQQVTLSCSPISGHRSVSWYQQTPGQGLQFLFEYFSETQRNKGNFPGRFSGRQFSNSRSEMNVSTLELGDSALYLCASSLEASTNEKLFFGSGTQLSVL.

The V and J genes are TRBV15 and TRBJ2-7, with TRBD2 matching over 13 bases. Germline CDR1 LNHNV, CDR2 YYDKDF (reference sequence). The CDR3 has 15 amino acids. With 4 bases clipped from V and 2 bases from J, the junction kept 2 bases outside the gene matches. The CDR3 coding sequence is TGTGCCACCAGCATGGGGACTAGCGGGACCTACGAGCAGTACTTC. The encoded protein is CATSMGTSGTYEQYF.

CDR3 nucleotide sequence: TGTGCCAGCAGTAACGGACAGAGCTCACCCCTCCACTTT. Translating it yields CASSNGQSSPLHF. The rearrangement links TRBV6-4 to TRBJ1-6, with D maybe TRBD1 (6 bases). V was pared by 5 bases and J by 10 bases, with 12 bases between. The CDR3 loop spans 13 amino acids. Germline V gene data show CDR1 as MRHNA and CDR2 as SNTAGT.

The chain uses TRBV11-2 and TRBJ1-4; a possible D gene is TRBD1 (5 bases). The CDR3 spans 14 residues. Trimming cost V 3 bases and J 4 bases, with 9 bases left between them. Germline V gene sequence: CDR1 SGHAT, CDR2 FQNNGV. The CDR3 is CASSFRGYNEKLFF. CDR3 nucleotide sequence: TGTGCCAGCAGCTTCCGGGGGTATAATGAAAAACTGTTTTTT. Supplemented by reference TRBV11-2 and TRBJ1-4, the full variable domain reads EAGVAQSPRYKIIEKRQSVAFWCNPISGHATLYWYQQILGQGPKLLIQFQNNGVVDDSQLPKDRFSAERLKGVDSTLKIQPAKLEDSAVYLCASSFRGYNEKLFFGSGTQLSVL.

This chain links TRBV28 with TRBJ1-2, with TRBD1 matching over 7 bases. Germline assignment: CDR1 MDHEN and CDR2 SYDVKM. This CDR3 contains 12 residues. J gave up 8 bases and V 4 bases, and 4 bases lay outside the gene matches. The CDR3 sequence is CASSSGGWGYTF. The DNA for the CDR3 is TGTGCCAGCAGTTCAGGGGGATGGGGCTACACCTTC.

The chain carries TRBV28 and TRBJ1-2; D remains ambiguous. The CDR3 has 13 amino acids. The germline V gene has CDR1 MDHEN and CDR2 SYDVKM. Trimming cost V 3 bases and J 3 bases, with 8 bases left between them. In DNA form, the CDR3 reads TGTGCCAGCAGTTTGTTAGGGTACTATGGCTACACCTTC. It is translated as CASSLLGYYGYTF.